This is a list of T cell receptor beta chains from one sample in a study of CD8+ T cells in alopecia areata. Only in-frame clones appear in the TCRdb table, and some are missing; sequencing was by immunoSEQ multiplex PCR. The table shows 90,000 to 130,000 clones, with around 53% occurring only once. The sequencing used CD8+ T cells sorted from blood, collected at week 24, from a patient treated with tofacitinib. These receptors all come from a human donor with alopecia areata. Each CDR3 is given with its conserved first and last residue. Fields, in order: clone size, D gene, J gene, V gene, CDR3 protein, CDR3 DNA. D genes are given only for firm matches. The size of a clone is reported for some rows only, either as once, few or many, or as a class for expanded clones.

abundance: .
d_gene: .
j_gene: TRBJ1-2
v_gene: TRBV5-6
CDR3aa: CASSLDQNYGYTF
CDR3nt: TGTGCCAGCAGCTTGGACCAGAACTATGGCTACACCTTC

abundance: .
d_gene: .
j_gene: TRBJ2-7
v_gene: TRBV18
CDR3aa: CASSPLTELYEQYF
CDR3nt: TGTGCCAGCTCACCCTTGACAGAACTCTACGAGCAGTACTTC

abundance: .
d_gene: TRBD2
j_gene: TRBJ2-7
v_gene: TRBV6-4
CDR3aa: CASSDSGGAYEQYF
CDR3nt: TGTGCCAGCAGTGATAGCGGGGGGGCCTACGAGCAGTACTTC

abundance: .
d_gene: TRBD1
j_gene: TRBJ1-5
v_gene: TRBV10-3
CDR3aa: CAISDGQGDQPQHF
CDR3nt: TGTGCCATCAGTGACGGGCAGGGGGATCAGCCCCAGCATTTT

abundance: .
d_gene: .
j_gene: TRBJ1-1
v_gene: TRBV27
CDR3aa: CASSLLGSWNTEAFF
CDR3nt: TGTGCCAGCAGTTTATTGGGCAGCTGGAACACTGAAGCTTTCTTT

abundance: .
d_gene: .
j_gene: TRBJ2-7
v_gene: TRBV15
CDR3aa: CATSRAPWEGEYEQYF
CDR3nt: TGTGCCACCAGCAGAGCACCTTGGGAGGGGGAATACGAGCAGTACTTC

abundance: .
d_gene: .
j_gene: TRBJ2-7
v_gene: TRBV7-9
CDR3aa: CASSSPPYEQYF
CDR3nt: TGTGCCAGCAGCTCCCCTCCCTACGAGCAGTACTTC

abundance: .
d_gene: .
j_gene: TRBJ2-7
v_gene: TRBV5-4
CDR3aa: CASSLDSPYEQYF
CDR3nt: TGTGCCAGCAGTTTGGACAGCCCCTACGAGCAGTACTTC

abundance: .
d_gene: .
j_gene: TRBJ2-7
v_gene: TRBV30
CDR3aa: CAWSVWGYEQYF
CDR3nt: TGTGCCTGGAGTGTATGGGGCTACGAGCAGTACTTC

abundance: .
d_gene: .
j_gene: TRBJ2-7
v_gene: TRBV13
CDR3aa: CASSLGTGEQYF
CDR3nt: TGTGCCAGCAGCTTAGGGACAGGAGAGCAGTACTTC

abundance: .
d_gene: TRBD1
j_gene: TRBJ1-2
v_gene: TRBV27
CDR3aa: CASSYTRTGIGYGYTF
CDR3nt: TGTGCCAGCAGTTACACTCGGACAGGGATTGGCTATGGCTACACCTTC

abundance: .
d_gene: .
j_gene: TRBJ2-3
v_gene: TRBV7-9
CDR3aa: CASSAGVITDTQYF
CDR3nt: TGTGCCAGCAGCGCAGGGGTTATCACAGATACGCAGTATTTT

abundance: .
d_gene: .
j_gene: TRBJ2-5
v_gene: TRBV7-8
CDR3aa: CASSLEGRGALKETQYF
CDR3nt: TGTGCCAGCAGCTTAGAGGGACGGGGGGCGCTTAAAGAGACCCAGTACTTC

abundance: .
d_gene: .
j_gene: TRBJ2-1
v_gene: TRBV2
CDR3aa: CASSEGEFQYNEQFF
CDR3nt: TGTGCCAGCAGTGAAGGGGAGTTTCAATACAATGAGCAGTTCTTC

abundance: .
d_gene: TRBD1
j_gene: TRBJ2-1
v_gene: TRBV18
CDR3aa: CASSPGTGDYNEQFF
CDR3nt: TGTGCCAGCTCACCGGGGACAGGGGACTACAATGAGCAGTTCTTC

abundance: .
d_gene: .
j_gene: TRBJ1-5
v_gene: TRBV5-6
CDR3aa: CASSLTPVQPQHF
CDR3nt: TGTGCCAGCAGCTTGACCCCCGTCCAGCCCCAGCATTTT

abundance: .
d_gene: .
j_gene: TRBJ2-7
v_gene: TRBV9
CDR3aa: CASSAGGNYEQYF
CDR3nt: TGTGCCAGCAGCGCCGGTGGTAACTACGAGCAGTACTTC

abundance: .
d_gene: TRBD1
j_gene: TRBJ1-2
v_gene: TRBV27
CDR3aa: CASSLHSGQGIRGYTF
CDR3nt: TGTGCCAGCAGTTTACACAGTGGACAGGGAATACGGGGCTACACCTTC

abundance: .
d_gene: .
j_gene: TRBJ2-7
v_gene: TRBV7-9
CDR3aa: CASSLPGAEQYF
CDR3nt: TGTGCCAGCAGCTTACCGGGGGCCGAGCAGTACTTC

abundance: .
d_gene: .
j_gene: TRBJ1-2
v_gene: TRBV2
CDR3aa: CASSENRDPLGGYTF
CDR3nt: TGTGCCAGCAGTGAAAACAGGGATCCCCTTGGTGGCTACACCTTC

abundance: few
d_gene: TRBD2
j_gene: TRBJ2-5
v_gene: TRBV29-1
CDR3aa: CSVEERGGQETQYF
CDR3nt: TGCAGCGTTGAAGAGCGGGGGGGGCAAGAGACCCAGTACTTC

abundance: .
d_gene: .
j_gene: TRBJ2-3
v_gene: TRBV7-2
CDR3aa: CASSLIRGTDTQYF
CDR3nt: TGTGCCAGCAGCTTAATTCGGGGGACAGATACGCAGTATTTT

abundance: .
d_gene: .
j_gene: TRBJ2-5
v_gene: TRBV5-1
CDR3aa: CASPSGQYF
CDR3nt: TGCGCCAGCCCTTCAGGCCAGTACTTC

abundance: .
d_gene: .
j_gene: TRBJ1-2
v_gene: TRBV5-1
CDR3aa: CASSWTEGTMEGYTF
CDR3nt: TGCGCCAGCAGCTGGACAGAGGGGACTATGGAGGGCTACACCTTC

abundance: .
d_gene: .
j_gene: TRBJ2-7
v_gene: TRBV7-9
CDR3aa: CASSAVVKDEQYF
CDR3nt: TGTGCCAGCAGTGCGGTAGTTAAGGACGAGCAGTACTTC

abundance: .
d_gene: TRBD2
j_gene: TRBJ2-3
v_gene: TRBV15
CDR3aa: CATMAGGNTDTQYF
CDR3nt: TGTGCCACCATGGCCGGGGGGAACACAGATACGCAGTATTTT

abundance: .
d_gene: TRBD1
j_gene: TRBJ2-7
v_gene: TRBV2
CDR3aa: CASIRDSSSYEQYF
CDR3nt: TGTGCCAGCATCCGGGACAGCAGCTCCTACGAGCAGTACTTC

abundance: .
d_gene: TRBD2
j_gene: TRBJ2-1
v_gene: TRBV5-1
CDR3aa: CASSSYGTMSDEQFF
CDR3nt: TGCGCCAGCAGCTCCTACGGGACTATGAGCGATGAGCAGTTCTTC

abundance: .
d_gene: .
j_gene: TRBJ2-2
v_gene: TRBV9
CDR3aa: CASSPGGHGELFF
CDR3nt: TGTGCCAGCAGCCCCGGGGGACACGGGGAGCTGTTTTTT

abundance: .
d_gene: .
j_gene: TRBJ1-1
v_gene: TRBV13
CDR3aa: CASSLVGRTNTEAFF
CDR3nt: TGTGCCAGCAGCTTAGTCGGACGGACGAACACTGAAGCTTTCTTT

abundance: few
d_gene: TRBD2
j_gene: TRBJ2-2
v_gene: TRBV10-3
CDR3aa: CAISGLAGRDTGELFF
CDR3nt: TGTGCCATCAGTGGTCTAGCGGGGCGAGACACCGGGGAGCTGTTTTTT

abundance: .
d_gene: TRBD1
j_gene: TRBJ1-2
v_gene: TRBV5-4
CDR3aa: CASSFNRGNYGYTF
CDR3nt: TGTGCCAGCAGCTTCAACAGGGGTAACTATGGCTACACCTTC

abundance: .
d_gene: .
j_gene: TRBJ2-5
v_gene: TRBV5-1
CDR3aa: CASSPSRYQETQYF
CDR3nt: TGCGCCAGCAGCCCCAGTCGGTACCAAGAGACCCAGTACTTC

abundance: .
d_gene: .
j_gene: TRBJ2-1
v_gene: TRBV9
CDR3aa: CASSPHGAVYNEQFF
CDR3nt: TGTGCCAGCAGCCCGCACGGGGCGGTCTACAATGAGCAGTTCTTC

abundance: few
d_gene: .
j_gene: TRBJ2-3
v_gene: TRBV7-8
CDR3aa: CASSPSRGADTDTQYF
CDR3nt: TGTGCCAGCAGCCCCTCCCGGGGGGCTGACACAGATACGCAGTATTTT

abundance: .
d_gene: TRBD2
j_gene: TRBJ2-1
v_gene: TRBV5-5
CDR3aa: CASSLGGSSYNEQFF
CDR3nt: TGTGCCAGCAGTCTCGGGGGGAGCTCCTACAATGAGCAGTTCTTC